This T cell receptor beta chain emerged from a study of T-cell memory formation after mild COVID-19 (dated by TCRdb to the early 2020s). As for the study more broadly: Most TCR sequence clusters were specific to one of the two donors. Two young, previously healthy adult volunteers, one female and one male, were included in the cohort. T-cell clones expanding and contracting after mild COVID-19 in a couple of donors were tracked by longitudinal TCRalpha and TCRbeta repertoire sequencing. Summary of the overall study and its limitations: Clones contracting from day 15 to 85 had balanced CD4/CD8 phenotypes, while a second wave expanding from day 15 to 37 was biased towards CD4+. Contracting CD4+ clones were located mainly in the CM and EM memory subsets, whereas CD8+ clones were found to be enriched in EMRA. The second-wave clones that peaked on day 37 were not confirmed to be SARS-CoV-2 specific. Some responding clones were found in pre-infection memory, which suggests that pre-existing cross-reactive memory T cells took part in the SARS-CoV-2 response. Only two mild cases were covered in the study, and larger cohorts including severe cases with pre-infection samples were considered necessary.

Ficoll-Paque density gradient centrifugation was the method used to isolate PBMCs. With regard to this clonotype: Its antigen target is currently unknown. One base away there is no much larger clone; base qualities are not given.

Germline trimming: 2 bases from V, 2 bases from J; junction bases outside gene matches: 5. The germline V gene (reference sequence) sets CDR1 to LNHNV and CDR2 to YYDKDF. The CDR3 sequence holds 16 residues, the cysteine and phenylalanine included. Just CDR3 DNA is preserved here, 48 bases in frame from base 1. Instrument on record: Illumina NovaSeq 6000. TCRalpha and TCRbeta cDNA libraries were built by 5'RACE with constant-segment primers, adding sample barcodes and unique molecular identifiers. Trizol reagent was used to extract RNA from every sample. Library amplification was performed in two PCR steps, and a second sample barcode and Illumina TruSeq adapters were introduced in the second step. Libraries were sequenced on an Illumina NovaSeq with 2 x 150 bp paired-end reads. Turning to the authors' computational methods: Reads were demultiplexed and collapsed into UMI-guided consensus sequences with migec v1.2.7. Using mixcr v2.1.11, UMI consensuses were aligned to TRA and TRB V and J templates and then assembled into clonotypes. A clonotype was counted as expanded or contracted only when both edgeR and NoisET called the clonotype significant, with the noise models trained on biological replicates. For edgeR calls, a false discovery rate-adjusted p below 0.01 and a log2 fold-change threshold of 1 were applied. As an exploratory analysis of dynamics, max-normalized trajectories of the 1000 most abundant clonotypes were examined with PCA combined with hierarchical clustering. Separately sequenced CD4+ and CD8+ repertoires were used to assign a CD4 or CD8 phenotype to each responding clone. TCRdb trimmed public reads at Q25 via fastp, called clones via MiXCR and kept in-frame beta chains. When rows share a CDR3 protein, they turn into one entry using the most common DNA and genes. In this record, the V and J calls reflect TCRdb's handling and not the investigators' own analysis. Recorded for this sample are around 99,000 distinct CDR3 sequences; over 13% of them occurred a single time. The ten most abundant clones make up under 45% of the sample.

The receptor chain draws on TRBV15 and TRBJ2-1; 8 nucleotides in the junction match TRBD2. The sequence derives from a man aged 18 to 30 who had mild COVID-19 (a few samples of this study predate the infection). The sample titles of this study are shuffled in the database, so cell type and time point are left out; the donor was told from shared clones. Sequences were obtained from PBMCs or a T cell subset sorted from them (not recorded which). The sequence in DNA is TGTGCCACCAGCAGACCCGGGGGGGGCGCCTACAATGAGCAGTTCTTC. It translates as CATSRPGGGAYNEQFF.